The rows below give T cell receptor beta chains drawn from one sample of a study of T-cell memory formation after mild COVID-19. TCRdb independently ran MiXCR on the 5' RACE reads; one entry per CDR3 protein. The sample gives about 600,000 distinct CDR3 sequences, roughly 22% of which show up once; roughly 8.1% is in the top ten. Sequenced: PBMCs or a T cell subset sorted from them (not recorded which). These receptors were collected from an adult woman who had mild COVID-19 (a few samples of this study predate the infection). Cell type and time point are not known. The CDR3 runs from the conserved cysteine through the conserved F or W. D genes are given only for firm matches. Size values are once, few and many counts, or a class for expanded clones, and some rows have none.

- | - | TRBJ1-4 | TRBV12-3/TRBV12-4 | TGTGCCAGCACTCGGTGGGGGGAAAAACTGTTTTTT | CASTRWGEKLFF
- | TRBD2 | TRBJ2-7 | TRBV19 | TGTGCCAGTAGTAAACCTAGACTAGCGGGAGGGACCTACGAGCAGTACTTC | CASSKPRLAGGTYEQYF
- | - | TRBJ2-7 | TRBV12-3/TRBV12-4 | TGTGCCAGCAGTTTAGAGTGGTACGAGCAGTACTTC | CASSLEWYEQYF
many | TRBD1 | TRBJ2-7 | TRBV15 | TGTGCCACCAGCCGCACCGGGACAGGGTTCCACGAGCAGTACTTC | CATSRTGTGFHEQYF
few | - | TRBJ2-7 | TRBV20-1 | TGCAGTGCTAGAGATCTTCAAGGGGACACTTACTACGAGCAGTACTTC | CSARDLQGDTYYEQYF
- | TRBD2 | TRBJ2-3 | TRBV11-2 | TGTGCCAGCAGCTTAGAATTAGGAGTGGGAGCGGGGGACACAGATACGCAGTATTTT | CASSLELGVGAGDTDTQYF
few | TRBD2 | TRBJ2-3 | TRBV6-2/TRBV6-3 | TGTGCCAGCAGTTTAAGGGCGGGAGGAGGAGATACGCAGTATTTT | CASSLRAGGGDTQYF
few | - | TRBJ1-6 | TRBV7-9 | TGTGCCAGCAGCTTCTCTGTGAGCTCCTATAATTCACCCCTCCACTTT | CASSFSVSSYNSPLHF
few | - | TRBJ1-4 | TRBV5-6 | TGTGCCAGCAGCTTGGAGTCTAGTGTTCTGTTTTTT | CASSLESSVLFF
- | TRBD1 | TRBJ2-5 | TRBV9 | TGTGCCAGCAGCCTTTGGGACAGGGGGCCAGAGACCCAGTACTTC | CASSLWDRGPETQYF
few | TRBD1 | TRBJ1-1 | TRBV7-3 | TGTGCCAGCAGCCCGAGGGACAGGGGGCATGACACTGAAGCTTTCTTT | CASSPRDRGHDTEAFF
few | TRBD2 | TRBJ2-3 | TRBV12-3/TRBV12-4 | TGTGCCAGCAGATGGACTAGCGGGAACACAGATACGCAGTATTTT | CASRWTSGNTDTQYF
- | TRBD1 | TRBJ2-1 | TRBV5-6 | TGTGCCAGCAGCTTGAACAGGGGAAGAAATAAGAATGAGCAGTTCTTC | CASSLNRGRNKNEQFF
- | TRBD2 | TRBJ2-7 | TRBV10-3 | TGTGCCATCAGTGGGGAGGGGATATCCTACGAGCAGTACTTC | CAISGEGISYEQYF
- | TRBD1 | TRBJ2-1 | TRBV29-1 | TGCAGCGTGGGGACAGGGGTCTACAATGAGCAGTTCTTC | CSVGTGVYNEQFF
few | TRBD2 | TRBJ2-3 | TRBV6-2/TRBV6-3 | TGTGCCAGCAGTTCCCGGGCGGGGAGCGGGAGAGAGGAGCAGTATTTT | CASSSRAGSGREEQYF
few | - | TRBJ2-7 | TRBV4-1 | TGCGCCAGCAGCCAGGAAGGGGGTTCCTACGAGCAGTACTTC | CASSQEGGSYEQYF
- | TRBD2 | TRBJ2-3 | TRBV7-6 | TGTGCCAGCAGCATTAGCGGGGTGGGCACAGATACGCAGTATTTT | CASSISGVGTDTQYF
few | TRBD1 | TRBJ2-5 | TRBV2 | TGTGCCAGCAGGCAAGGAGTACAGGGGGCCTTGGGGTACTTC | CASRQGVQGALGYF
- | - | TRBJ2-1 | TRBV9 | TGTGCCAGCAGCGTAGCCGGGGGCCTGCGAAATGAGCAGTTCTTC | CASSVAGGLRNEQFF
- | TRBD2 | TRBJ2-7 | TRBV19 | TGTGCCAGTAGTATCCCCGGGACTAGCGGTCACTACGAGCAGTACTTC | CASSIPGTSGHYEQYF
few | TRBD1 | TRBJ1-2 | TRBV4-2 | TGTGCCAGCACGACAGGGAAAGGCTATGGCTACACCTTC | CASTTGKGYGYTF
few | - | TRBJ1-1 | TRBV6-5 | TGTGCCAGCATTCCTACTCGACAGAGGGGGAACACTGAAGCTTTCTTT | CASIPTRQRGNTEAFF
few | TRBD1 | TRBJ1-1 | TRBV20-1 | TGCAGTGCTCCTATACAGGGGGCACTTGTCGTGAACACTGAAGCTTTCTTT | CSAPIQGALVVNTEAFF
- | TRBD1 | TRBJ2-1 | TRBV7-6 | TGTGCCAGCAGCTTTCCACGGGACAGGGGGAACAATGAGCAGTTCTTC | CASSFPRDRGNNEQFF
- | - | TRBJ2-7 | TRBV4-1 | TGCGCCAGCAGCCAAGGGTACGTAGACTACGAGCAGTACTTC | CASSQGYVDYEQYF
- | TRBD1 | TRBJ1-5 | TRBV12-3/TRBV12-4 | TGTGCCAGCACCGAGGGGGCGTATAGCAATCAGCCCCAGCATTTT | CASTEGAYSNQPQHF
few | - | TRBJ2-5 | TRBV5-1 | TGCGCCAGCAGCCCCCGACAGGACTGGGAGACCCAGTACTTC | CASSPRQDWETQYF
few | TRBD1 | TRBJ1-2 | TRBV7-9 | TGTGCCAGCACCCCCTTCCAGGGGGACTATGGCTACACCTTC | CASTPFQGDYGYTF
few | - | TRBJ1-1 | TRBV12-3/TRBV12-4 | TGTGCCAGCACCCCCCAAGGGGCGAACACTGAAGCTTTCTTT | CASTPQGANTEAFF
- | - | TRBJ2-3 | TRBV29-1 | TGCAGCGTTGCAGACCTAGATACGCAGTATTTT | CSVADLDTQYF
- | TRBD1 | TRBJ2-6 | TRBV7-9 | TGTGCCAGCAGCCAATTAAACAGGGGGCAAAACGTCCTGACTTTC | CASSQLNRGQNVLTF
few | - | TRBJ1-5 | TRBV4-2 | TGTGCCAGCAGCCAAGTTCTGGGCAATCAGCCCCAGCATTTT | CASSQVLGNQPQHF
few | - | TRBJ2-1 | TRBV4-1 | TGCGCCAGCAGATCGGGGGTGACGAACAATGAGCAGTTCTTC | CASRSGVTNNEQFF
- | TRBD1 | TRBJ2-5 | TRBV7-2 | TGTGCCAGCAGCCCCCAGGGACAGGGATCAGAGACCCAGTACTTC | CASSPQGQGSETQYF
medium-sized | - | TRBJ2-4 | TRBV6-6 | TGTGCCAGCAGTTTCAACGCAGGGGGACTAATAGCCAAAAACATTCAGTACTTC | CASSFNAGGLIAKNIQYF
few | TRBD2 | TRBJ2-7 | TRBV7-2 | TGTGCCAGCGGAGTGGGCTGGGAGGGTTACGAGCAGTACTTC | CASGVGWEGYEQYF
many | - | TRBJ2-7 | TRBV7-9 | TGTGCCAGCAGCTTCAGCGCTCCTACCTACGAGCAGTACTTC | CASSFSAPTYEQYF
- | TRBD2 | TRBJ2-2 | TRBV27 | TGTGCCAGCAGTTCCGGGAGGGACACCGGGGAGCTGTTTTTT | CASSSGRDTGELFF